This record looks at one T cell receptor beta chain sequence and its context. The data originate from a study of T cell changes during pregnancy in multiple sclerosis. Clones were read by immunoSEQ multiplex PCR, and TCRdb kept only the in-frame ones, dropping some. The profile shows fewer than 100,000 clones, about 93% of them singletons. Per germline, CDR1 MNHEY and CDR2 SVGAGI. The V end was cut by 3 bases, the J end by 7 bases, with 7 bases between. The CDR3 has 11 residues. The chain uses TRBV6-5 and TRBJ2-7, with no clear D. The TCR sequence derives from a female donor in good health, enrolled as a control in a pregnancy study. Here the sequenced sample was peripheral blood, taken after pregnancy. CDR3 in DNA: TGTGCCAGCAGTTATCGTTCTGAGCAGTACTTC. Translating gives CASSYRSEQYF.